What follows describes a single TCR beta chain. Its antigen is unknown. This sample was included in a study of cytomegalovirus exposure and HLA in healthy donors. Study-level results: Sequencing likely caused a cluster of highly shared sequence variants. In the analysis, some V segments, TRBV6-2 and TRBV6-3 included, were excluded as indistinguishable.

This PCR relied on a set of 60 Vbeta primers and 13 Jbeta primers. Method: immunoSEQ multiplex PCR; TCRdb's copy keeps in-frame clones and lacks some. The sample includes 120,000 or so clones, about 73% of them seen just once. The donors, nominally healthy at sampling, likely had unrecorded immune exposures. V lost 3 bases and J 6 bases, leaving 26 bases between the germline ends. Per germline, CDR1 MDHEN and CDR2 SYDVKM. This CDR3 contains 18 residues. Input material: PBMCs. V gene TRBV28 combines with J gene TRBJ1-2; TRBD1 is a possible D gene (5 bases). The sequence came from a woman in her forties in good health and CMV-seronegative. CDR3: CASSFPMPLGAPDDGYTF. The CDR3 coding sequence is TGTGCCAGCAGTTTCCCCATGCCCTTAGGGGCGCCCGACGATGGCTACACCTTC.